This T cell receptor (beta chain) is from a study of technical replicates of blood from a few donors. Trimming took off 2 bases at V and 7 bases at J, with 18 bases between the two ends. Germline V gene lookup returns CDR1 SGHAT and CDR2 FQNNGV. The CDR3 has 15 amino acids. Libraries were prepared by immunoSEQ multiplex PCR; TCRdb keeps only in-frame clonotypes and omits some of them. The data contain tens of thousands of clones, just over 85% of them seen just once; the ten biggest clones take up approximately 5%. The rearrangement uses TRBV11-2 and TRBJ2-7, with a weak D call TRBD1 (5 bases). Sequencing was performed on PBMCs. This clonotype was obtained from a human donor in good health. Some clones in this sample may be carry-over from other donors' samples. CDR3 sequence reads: CASSLKGRVFDEQYF. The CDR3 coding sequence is TGTGCCAGCAGCTTAAAGGGCAGGGTTTTTGATGAGCAGTACTTC.